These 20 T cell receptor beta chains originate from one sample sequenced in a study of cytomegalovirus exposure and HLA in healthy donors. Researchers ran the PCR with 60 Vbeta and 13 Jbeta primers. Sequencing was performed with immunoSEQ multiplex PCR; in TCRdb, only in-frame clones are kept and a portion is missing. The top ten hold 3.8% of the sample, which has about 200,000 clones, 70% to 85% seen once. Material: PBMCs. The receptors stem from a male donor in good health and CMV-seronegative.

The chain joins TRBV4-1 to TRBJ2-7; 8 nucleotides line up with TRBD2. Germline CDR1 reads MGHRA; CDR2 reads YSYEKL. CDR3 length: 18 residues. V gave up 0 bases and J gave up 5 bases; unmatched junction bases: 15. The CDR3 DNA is TGCGCCAGCAGCCAAGAACTGATGATCGGGACTAGAGTCCACGAGCAGTACTTC. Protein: CASSQELMIGTRVHEQYF.

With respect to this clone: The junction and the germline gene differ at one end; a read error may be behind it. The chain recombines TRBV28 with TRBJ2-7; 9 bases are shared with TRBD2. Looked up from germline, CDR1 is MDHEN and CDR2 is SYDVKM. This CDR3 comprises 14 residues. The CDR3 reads CASSTLAGYYERYF. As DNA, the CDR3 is TGTGCCAGCAGTACCCTAGCGGGATACTACGAGCGGTACTTC.

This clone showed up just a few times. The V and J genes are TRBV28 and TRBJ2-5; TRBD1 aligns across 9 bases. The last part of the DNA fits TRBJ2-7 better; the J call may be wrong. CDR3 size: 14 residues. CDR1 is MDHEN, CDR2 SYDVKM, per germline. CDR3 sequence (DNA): TGTGCCAGCAGTTTCGGGGACAGGGTCAGCGAGCAGTACTTC. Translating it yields CASSFGDRVSEQYF.

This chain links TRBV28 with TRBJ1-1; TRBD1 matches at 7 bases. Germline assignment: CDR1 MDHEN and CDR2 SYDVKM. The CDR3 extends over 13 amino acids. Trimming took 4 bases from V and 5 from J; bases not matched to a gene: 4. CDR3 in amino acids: CASSSTGRTEAFF. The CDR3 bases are TGTGCCAGCAGTTCGACAGGGAGAACTGAAGCTTTCTTT.

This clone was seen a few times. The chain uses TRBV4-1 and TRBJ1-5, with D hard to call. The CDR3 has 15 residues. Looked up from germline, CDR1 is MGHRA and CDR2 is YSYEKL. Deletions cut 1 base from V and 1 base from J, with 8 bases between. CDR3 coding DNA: TGCGCCAGCAGCCAAGTTGAGGGAAGCAATCAGCCCCAGCATTTT. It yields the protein CASSQVEGSNQPQHF.

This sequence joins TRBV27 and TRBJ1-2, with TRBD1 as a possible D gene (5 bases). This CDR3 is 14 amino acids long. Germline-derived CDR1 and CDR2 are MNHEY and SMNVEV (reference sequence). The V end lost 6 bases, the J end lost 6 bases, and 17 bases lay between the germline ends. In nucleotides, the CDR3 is TGTGCCAGCAGGGTGGACACTTTAACCGATGGCTACACCTTC. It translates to CASRVDTLTDGYTF.

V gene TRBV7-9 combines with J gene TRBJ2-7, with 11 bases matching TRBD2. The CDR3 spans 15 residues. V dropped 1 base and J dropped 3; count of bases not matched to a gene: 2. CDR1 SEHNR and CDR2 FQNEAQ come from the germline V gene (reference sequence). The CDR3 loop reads CASSLGGTSGYEQYF. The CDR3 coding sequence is TGTGCCAGCAGCTTAGGTGGGACTAGCGGCTACGAGCAGTACTTC.

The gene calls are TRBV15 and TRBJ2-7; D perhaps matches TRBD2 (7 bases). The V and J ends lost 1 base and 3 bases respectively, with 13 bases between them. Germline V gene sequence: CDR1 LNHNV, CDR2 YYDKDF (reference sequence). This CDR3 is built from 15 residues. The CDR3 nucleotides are TGTGCCACCAGCAGAGGTGGGGGGGCTAACTACGAGCAGTACTTC. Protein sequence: CATSRGGGANYEQYF.

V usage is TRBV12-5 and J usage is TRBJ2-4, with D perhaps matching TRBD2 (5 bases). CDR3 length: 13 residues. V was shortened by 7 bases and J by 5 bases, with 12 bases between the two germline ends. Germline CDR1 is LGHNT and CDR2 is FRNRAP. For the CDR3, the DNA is TGTGCTAGTGCTGAGGGAATGGAAAACATTCAGTACTTC. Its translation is CASAEGMENIQYF.

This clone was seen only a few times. This chain's CDR3 is CASKGAENYGYTF. The DNA for the CDR3 is TGTGCCAGCAAAGGGGCCGAGAACTATGGCTACACCTTC. This chain uses TRBV2 with TRBJ1-2, with a tentative D call TRBD1 (5 bases). CDR1 and CDR2 (germline): SNHLY, FYNNEI. This CDR3 region has 13 residues. Trimming cost V 7 bases and J 2 bases, with 11 bases left between them.

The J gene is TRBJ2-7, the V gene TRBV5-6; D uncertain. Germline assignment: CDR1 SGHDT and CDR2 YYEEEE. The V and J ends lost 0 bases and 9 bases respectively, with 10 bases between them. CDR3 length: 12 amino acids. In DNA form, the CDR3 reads TGTGCCAGCAGCTTGGGGGCCGCGCGGCAGTACTTC. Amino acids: CASSLGAARQYF.

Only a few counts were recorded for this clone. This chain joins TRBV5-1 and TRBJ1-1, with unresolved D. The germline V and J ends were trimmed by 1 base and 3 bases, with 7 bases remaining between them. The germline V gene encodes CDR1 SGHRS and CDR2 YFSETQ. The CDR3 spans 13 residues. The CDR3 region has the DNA TGCGCCAGCAGCTTGCCCCCTGACACTGAAGCTTTCTTT. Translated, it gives CASSLPPDTEAFF.

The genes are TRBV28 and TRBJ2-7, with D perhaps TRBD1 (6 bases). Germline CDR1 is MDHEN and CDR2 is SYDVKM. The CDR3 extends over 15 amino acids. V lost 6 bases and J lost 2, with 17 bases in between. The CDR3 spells CASSSGDRLTYEQYF. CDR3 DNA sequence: TGTGCCAGCAGCTCAGGGGATAGGCTAACCTACGAGCAGTACTTC.

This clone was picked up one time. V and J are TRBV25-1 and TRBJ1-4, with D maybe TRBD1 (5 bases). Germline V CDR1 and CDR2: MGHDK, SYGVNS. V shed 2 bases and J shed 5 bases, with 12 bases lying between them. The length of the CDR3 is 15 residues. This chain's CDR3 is CASSEPRVKNEKLFF. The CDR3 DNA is TGTGCCAGCAGTGAACCCAGGGTGAAGAATGAAAAACTGTTTTTT.

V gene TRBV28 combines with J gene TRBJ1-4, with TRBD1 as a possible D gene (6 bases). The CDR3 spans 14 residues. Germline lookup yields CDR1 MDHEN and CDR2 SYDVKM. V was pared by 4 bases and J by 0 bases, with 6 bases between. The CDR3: CASSYRATNEKLFF. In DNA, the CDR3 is TGTGCCAGCAGTTACAGGGCAACTAATGAAAAACTGTTTTTT. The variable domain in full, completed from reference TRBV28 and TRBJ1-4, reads DVKVTQSSRYLVKRTGEKVFLECVQDMDHENMFWYRQDPGLGLRLIYFSYDVKMKEKGDIPEGYSVSREKKERFSLILESASTNQTSMYLCASSYRATNEKLFFGSGTQLSVL.

Here the CDR3 reads CASSPRREGNYEQYF. CDR3 sequence (DNA): TGTGCCAGCAGCCCGCGGCGGGAGGGAAACTACGAGCAGTACTTC. The chain carries TRBV13 and TRBJ2-7, with 9 bases lining up with TRBD2. Germline V gives CDR1 PRHDT, CDR2 FYEKMQ (reference sequence). V shed 5 bases, J shed 3 bases, and the junction held 8 bases outside the gene matches. The length of the CDR3 is 15 residues.

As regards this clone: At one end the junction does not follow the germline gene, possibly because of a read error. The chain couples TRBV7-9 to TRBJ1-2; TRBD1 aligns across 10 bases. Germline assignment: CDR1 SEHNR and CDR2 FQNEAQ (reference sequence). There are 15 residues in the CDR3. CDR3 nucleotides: TGTTCCAGCAGCTTAGCGGGACAGGGGCTCTGGGGCTACACCTTC. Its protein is CSSSLAGQGLWGYTF.

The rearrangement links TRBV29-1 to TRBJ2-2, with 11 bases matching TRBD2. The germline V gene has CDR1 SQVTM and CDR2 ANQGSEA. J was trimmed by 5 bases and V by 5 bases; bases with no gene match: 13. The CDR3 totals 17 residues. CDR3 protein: CSVLESLAGGDTGELFF. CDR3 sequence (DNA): TGCAGCGTTCTTGAGTCGCTAGCGGGAGGTGATACCGGGGAGCTGTTTTTT.

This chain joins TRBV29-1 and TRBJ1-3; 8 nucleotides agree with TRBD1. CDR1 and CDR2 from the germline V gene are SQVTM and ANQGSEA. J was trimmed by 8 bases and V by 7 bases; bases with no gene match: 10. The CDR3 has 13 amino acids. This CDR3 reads CSARGQGGDTIYF. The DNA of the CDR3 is TGCAGCGCGCGAGGACAGGGAGGGGACACCATATATTTT.

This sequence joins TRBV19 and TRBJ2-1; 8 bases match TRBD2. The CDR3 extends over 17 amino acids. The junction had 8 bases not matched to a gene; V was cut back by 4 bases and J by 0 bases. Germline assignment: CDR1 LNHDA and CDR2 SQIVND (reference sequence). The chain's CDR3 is CASSRVLAASSYNEQFF. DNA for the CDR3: TGTGCCAGTAGTAGAGTACTAGCGGCAAGCTCCTACAATGAGCAGTTCTTC.